A selection of T cell receptor beta chains follows, all from one sample in a study of blood T cell repertoires in COVID-19. Repertoires were generated with immunoSEQ multiplex PCR, while TCRdb's copy carries only in-frame clones and drops some. This table holds tens of thousands of clones, 84% found once. Sequencing was done on a sample of peripheral blood. All receptors derive from a human donor in a cohort sampled during active COVID-19. CDR3s include the opening cysteine and the closing phenylalanine or tryptophan. A D gene is named only where the DNA matches it firmly. Only part of the rows carry a size: once, few, many, or a class if the clone is expanded.

clone size | J gene | V gene | D gene | CDR3 protein | CDR3 DNA
few | TRBJ1-5 | TRBV28 | TRBD1 | CASSFRTGTRNQPQHF | TGTGCCAGCAGTTTCCGGACAGGGACTCGCAATCAGCCCCAGCATTTT
NA | TRBJ1-2 | TRBV5-4 | TRBD1 | CASSFAGGEDYGYTF | TGTGCCAGCAGCTTCGCAGGGGGCGAGGACTATGGCTACACCTTC
NA | TRBJ2-6 | TRBV6-1 | NA | CASSDGYGANVLTF | TGTGCCAGCAGTGACGGGTACGGGGCCAACGTCCTGACTTTC
NA | TRBJ1-5 | TRBV10-3 | NA | CATQGGGQSNQPQHF | TGTGCCACCCAGGGCGGGGGCCAAAGCAATCAGCCCCAGCATTTT
NA | TRBJ1-2 | TRBV4-3 | TRBD1 | CASSQDSNRGYGYTF | TGCGCCAGCAGCCAAGATTCGAACAGGGGATATGGCTACACCTTC
NA | TRBJ2-2 | TRBV18 | NA | CASSPGQGNTGELFF | TGTGCCAGCTCACCGGGACAAGGGAACACCGGGGAGCTGTTTTTT
NA | TRBJ2-1 | TRBV27 | TRBD1 | CASSGTGGNEQFF | TGTGCCAGCAGTGGAACAGGGGGCAATGAGCAGTTCTTC
NA | TRBJ1-2 | TRBV15 | NA | CATSRSTANSNYGYTF | TGTGCCACCAGCAGATCCACAGCTAACTCTAACTATGGCTACACCTTC
NA | TRBJ1-3 | TRBV5-1 | NA | CASSPEGFSGNTIYF | TGCGCCAGCAGCCCGGAGGGGTTCTCTGGAAACACCATATATTTT
NA | TRBJ2-5 | TRBV5-1 | TRBD1 | CASTLGGTGGRETQYF | TGCGCCAGCACCCTGGGCGGGACAGGGGGTCGGGAGACCCAGTACTTC
few | TRBJ1-1 | TRBV27 | TRBD1 | CASSLTGGMGTEAFF | TGTGCCAGCAGTTTAACAGGGGGCATGGGCACTGAAGCTTTCTTT
NA | TRBJ1-1 | TRBV3-1/TRBV3-2 | TRBD1 | CLQGAHTEAFF | TGCTTACAGGGGGCACACACTGAAGCTTTCTTT
NA | TRBJ2-7 | TRBV7-9 | NA | CASSSQDYEQYF | TGTGCCAGCAGCTCACAGGATTACGAGCAGTACTTC
few | TRBJ2-7 | TRBV6-5 | NA | CASTPNMAGKYEQYF | TGTGCCAGCACCCCCAATATGGCAGGGAAATACGAGCAGTACTTC
NA | TRBJ1-5 | TRBV6-5 | NA | CASSYSLNQPQHF | TGTGCCAGCAGTTACTCCCTTAATCAGCCCCAGCATTTT
NA | TRBJ1-4 | TRBV9 | NA | CASSASQDFGREKLFF | TGTGCCAGCAGCGCATCCCAGGACTTTGGTAGGGAAAAACTGTTTTTT
once | TRBJ2-7 | TRBV29-1 | NA | CSVTRGYEQYF | TGCAGCGTTACCAGGGGATACGAGCAGTACTTC
NA | TRBJ1-1 | TRBV16 | NA | CASSQVISPGNEAFF | TGTGCCAGCAGCCAAGTAATTTCGCCGGGTAATGAAGCTTTCTTT
NA | TRBJ1-4 | TRBV6-1 | NA | CASSDHGRGFEKLFF | TGTGCCAGCAGTGATCATGGAAGGGGGTTTGAAAAACTGTTTTTT
NA | TRBJ2-5 | TRBV6-2/TRBV6-3 | TRBD1 | CASSHYDRGETQYF | TGTGCCAGCAGTCACTACGACAGGGGTGAGACCCAGTACTTC
NA | TRBJ2-2 | TRBV7-2 | TRBD1 | CASSLEGQYTGELFF | TGTGCCAGCAGCTTAGAGGGACAGTACACCGGGGAGCTGTTTTTT
NA | TRBJ2-3 | TRBV20-1 | NA | CSASYGLRGDTQYF | TGCAGTGCTAGTTACGGGCTAAGGGGGGATACGCAGTATTTT
NA | TRBJ1-5 | TRBV7-9 | NA | CASSLEGYGDSNQPQHF | TGTGCCAGCAGCTTAGAGGGGTATGGGGATAGCAATCAGCCCCAGCATTTT
NA | TRBJ2-3 | TRBV9 | TRBD2 | CASSSRWGRDTDTQYF | TGTGCCAGCAGCTCCCGGTGGGGGAGGGACACAGATACGCAGTATTTT
NA | TRBJ2-5 | TRBV7-8 | TRBD1 | CASSQIRDSLQETQYF | TGTGCCAGCAGCCAAATCCGGGACAGCCTCCAAGAGACCCAGTACTTC
once | TRBJ1-6 | TRBV3-1/TRBV3-2 | TRBD1 | CASSQGTGDGNSPLHF | TGTGCCAGCAGCCAAGGGACAGGGGATGGTAATTCACCCCTCCACTTT
once | TRBJ2-3 | TRBV4-3 | NA | CASRRQLGVTDTQYF | TGCGCCAGCAGACGACAACTCGGGGTCACAGATACGCAGTATTTT
once | TRBJ2-5 | TRBV5-6 | NA | CASSLEWPLETQYF | TGTGCCAGCAGCTTGGAGTGGCCTTTAGAGACCCAGTACTTC
NA | TRBJ2-1 | TRBV5-1 | TRBD1 | CASSLTSGQEYNEQFF | TGCGCCAGCAGCTTAACCTCGGGACAGGAGTACAATGAGCAGTTCTTC
NA | TRBJ2-2 | TRBV4-1 | TRBD2 | CASSQERLAGGRGSGELFF | TGCGCCAGCAGCCAAGAGAGACTAGCGGGGGGCCGGGGATCCGGGGAGCTGTTTTTT
NA | TRBJ1-5 | TRBV28 | NA | CTDSDQPQHF | TGTACCGACTCCGATCAGCCCCAGCATTTT
NA | TRBJ2-7 | TRBV7-6 | TRBD2 | CASSPKAGGLENSYEQYF | TGTGCCAGCAGCCCCAAGGCGGGGGGACTCGAGAACTCCTACGAGCAGTACTTC
few | TRBJ2-7 | TRBV24-1 | NA | CATSDWGTEQYF | TGTGCCACCAGTGATTGGGGCACCGAGCAGTACTTC
NA | TRBJ2-7 | TRBV7-2 | TRBD1 | CASSPFGTEYEQYF | TGTGCCAGCAGCCCGTTCGGGACAGAATACGAGCAGTACTTC
NA | TRBJ2-2 | TRBV5-1 | NA | CASSLGGAVATGELFF | TGCGCCAGCAGCTTAGGAGGGGCCGTGGCCACCGGGGAGCTGTTTTTT
NA | TRBJ2-7 | TRBV7-4 | TRBD1 | CASTQQGGDRGHEQYF | TGTGCCAGCACCCAACAGGGGGGGGACAGGGGCCACGAGCAGTACTTC
NA | TRBJ2-5 | TRBV4-2 | NA | CASSQDFLGETQYF | TGTGCCAGCAGCCAAGATTTCCTAGGAGAGACCCAGTACTTC
NA | TRBJ1-5 | TRBV2 | NA | CASSGQHSNQPQHF | TGTGCCAGCAGTGGACAGCATAGCAATCAGCCCCAGCATTTT
NA | TRBJ1-2 | TRBV27 | NA | CASSLWGDGYTF | TGTGCCAGCAGTTTATGGGGGGATGGCTACACCTTC
NA | TRBJ2-3 | TRBV7-2 | NA | CASSFKTGGGDTQYF | TGTGCCAGCAGCTTTAAGACGGGGGGCGGCGATACGCAGTATTTT
NA | TRBJ2-1 | TRBV6-5 | TRBD1 | CASSNPGQGRNEQFF | TGTGCCAGCAGTAATCCGGGACAGGGCCGAAATGAGCAGTTCTTC
NA | TRBJ2-1 | TRBV14 | NA | CASSQVVPLRTIYNEQFF | TGTGCCAGCAGCCAAGTGGTTCCCTTGCGCACTATCTACAATGAGCAGTTCTTC